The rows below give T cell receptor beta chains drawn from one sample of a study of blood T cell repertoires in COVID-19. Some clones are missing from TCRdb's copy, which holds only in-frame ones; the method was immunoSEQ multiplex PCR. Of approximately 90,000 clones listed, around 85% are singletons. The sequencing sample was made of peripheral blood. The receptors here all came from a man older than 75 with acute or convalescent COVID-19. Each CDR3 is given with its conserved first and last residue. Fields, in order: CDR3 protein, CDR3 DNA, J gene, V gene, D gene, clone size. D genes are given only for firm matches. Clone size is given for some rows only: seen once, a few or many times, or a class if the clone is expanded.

CDR3 protein: CATHGALAGVGELFF
CDR3 DNA: TGTGCCACCCACGGCGCCCTAGCGGGAGTCGGGGAGCTGTTTTTT
J gene: TRBJ2-2
V gene: TRBV15
D gene: TRBD2
clone size: .

CDR3 protein: CASRRPSGSPDTQYF
CDR3 DNA: TGTGCCAGCCGGCGGCCTAGCGGGAGTCCAGATACGCAGTATTTT
J gene: TRBJ2-3
V gene: TRBV5-6
D gene: TRBD2
clone size: .

CDR3 protein: CASSPDRDRGFTPLHF
CDR3 DNA: TGCGCCAGCAGCCCGGACCGGGACAGGGGTTTCACACCCCTCCACTTT
J gene: TRBJ1-6
V gene: TRBV5-1
D gene: TRBD1
clone size: .

CDR3 protein: CASSTGLAYEQYF
CDR3 DNA: TGCGCCAGCAGCACGGGACTAGCCTACGAGCAGTACTTC
J gene: TRBJ2-7
V gene: TRBV5-1
D gene: TRBD2
clone size: .

CDR3 protein: CASSLDGRGGEQYF
CDR3 DNA: TGTGCCAGCAGCTTAGATGGCAGGGGTGGGGAGCAGTACTTC
J gene: TRBJ2-7
V gene: TRBV11-3
D gene: .
clone size: .

CDR3 protein: CASSLGGNRNQPQHF
CDR3 DNA: TGTGCCAGCAGCTTAGGAGGGAATCGCAATCAGCCCCAGCATTTT
J gene: TRBJ1-5
V gene: TRBV7-9
D gene: .
clone size: .

CDR3 protein: CASSVSSSGRTDTQYF
CDR3 DNA: TGTGCCAGCAGCGTCTCATCTAGCGGGAGGACAGATACGCAGTATTTT
J gene: TRBJ2-3
V gene: TRBV7-6
D gene: TRBD2
clone size: .

CDR3 protein: CASSYSAPYNEQFF
CDR3 DNA: TGTGCCAGCAGTTACTCGGCCCCCTACAATGAGCAGTTCTTC
J gene: TRBJ2-1
V gene: TRBV6-5
D gene: .
clone size: .

CDR3 protein: CSASDEKLFF
CDR3 DNA: TGCAGTGCAAGCGATGAAAAACTGTTTTTT
J gene: TRBJ1-4
V gene: TRBV20-1
D gene: .
clone size: .

CDR3 protein: CASSLGTSGRLYEQYF
CDR3 DNA: TGTGCCAGCAGCCTCGGGACTAGCGGGAGACTCTACGAGCAGTACTTC
J gene: TRBJ2-7
V gene: TRBV7-8
D gene: TRBD2
clone size: .

CDR3 protein: CASSPRTGMAGGYNEQFF
CDR3 DNA: TGTGCCAGCTCACCCCGGACAGGGATGGCGGGAGGGTACAATGAGCAGTTCTTC
J gene: TRBJ2-1
V gene: TRBV18
D gene: .
clone size: .

CDR3 protein: CAIKNTGVDYGYTF
CDR3 DNA: TGTGCCATTAAAAACACAGGGGTCGACTATGGCTACACCTTC
J gene: TRBJ1-2
V gene: TRBV10-3
D gene: TRBD1
clone size: .

CDR3 protein: CASWRDRSYGYTF
CDR3 DNA: TGTGCCAGCTGGAGGGACAGATCATATGGCTACACCTTC
J gene: TRBJ1-2
V gene: TRBV6-5
D gene: TRBD1
clone size: .

CDR3 protein: CASSLSGLAGGAYEQYF
CDR3 DNA: TGTGCCAGCAGCTTATCGGGACTAGCGGGAGGTGCGTACGAGCAGTACTTC
J gene: TRBJ2-7
V gene: TRBV7-2
D gene: TRBD2
clone size: .

CDR3 protein: CSAGGGTEDEQYF
CDR3 DNA: TGCAGCGCCGGGGGAGGGACTGAGGACGAGCAGTACTTC
J gene: TRBJ2-7
V gene: TRBV29-1
D gene: TRBD2
clone size: once

CDR3 protein: CASSDRDRGRRGYTF
CDR3 DNA: TGTGCCAGCAGTGACCGGGACAGGGGGCGGCGGGGCTACACCTTC
J gene: TRBJ1-2
V gene: TRBV25-1
D gene: TRBD1
clone size: .

CDR3 protein: CASSLLGVSNQPQHF
CDR3 DNA: TGTGCCAGCAGTTTATTAGGGGTTAGCAATCAGCCCCAGCATTTT
J gene: TRBJ1-5
V gene: TRBV27
D gene: .
clone size: .

CDR3 protein: CASSNFNGNRRNSPLHF
CDR3 DNA: TGTGCCAGCAGCAATTTTAACGGGAACCGGCGTAATTCACCCCTCCACTTT
J gene: TRBJ1-6
V gene: TRBV27
D gene: .
clone size: once

CDR3 protein: CASSHRQGGGYTF
CDR3 DNA: TGTGCCAGCAGTCATCGACAGGGAGGTGGCTACACCTTC
J gene: TRBJ1-2
V gene: TRBV6-6
D gene: TRBD1
clone size: .

CDR3 protein: CASSLETGLLALHF
CDR3 DNA: TGTGCCAGCAGCTTAGAGACAGGGCTTTTGGCCCTCCACTTT
J gene: TRBJ1-6
V gene: TRBV7-9
D gene: TRBD1
clone size: .

CDR3 protein: CASSPRGTKNTEAFF
CDR3 DNA: TGTGCCAGCAGTCCAAGGGGCACGAAGAACACTGAAGCTTTCTTT
J gene: TRBJ1-1
V gene: TRBV28
D gene: .
clone size: .

CDR3 protein: CASSDGGLAGGFTDTQYF
CDR3 DNA: TGTGCCAGCAGTGACGGGGGACTAGCTGGAGGGTTCACAGATACGCAGTATTTT
J gene: TRBJ2-3
V gene: TRBV6-4
D gene: TRBD2
clone size: .

CDR3 protein: CASGVSAGANTGELFF
CDR3 DNA: TGTGCTAGTGGTGTATCAGCGGGAGCGAACACCGGGGAGCTGTTTTTT
J gene: TRBJ2-2
V gene: TRBV12-5
D gene: TRBD2
clone size: few

CDR3 protein: CASSERVGNTIYF
CDR3 DNA: TGTGCCAGCAGTGAGAGGGTTGGAAACACCATATATTTT
J gene: TRBJ1-3
V gene: TRBV6-1
D gene: .
clone size: .

CDR3 protein: CASSLERGHLNEKLFF
CDR3 DNA: TGTGCCAGCAGCTTAGAGAGAGGGCATCTTAATGAAAAACTGTTTTTT
J gene: TRBJ1-4
V gene: TRBV7-2
D gene: .
clone size: .

CDR3 protein: CASSLSRVAGEQFF
CDR3 DNA: TGTGCCAGCAGTTTATCGAGGGTAGCTGGTGAGCAGTTCTTC
J gene: TRBJ2-1
V gene: TRBV27
D gene: .
clone size: .

CDR3 protein: CASSLGVAGIQETQYF
CDR3 DNA: TGTGCCAGCAGCTTGGGGGTAGCGGGCATACAAGAGACCCAGTACTTC
J gene: TRBJ2-5
V gene: TRBV5-4
D gene: TRBD2
clone size: .

CDR3 protein: CASIARDKPNSPLHF
CDR3 DNA: TGTGCCAGTATAGCCCGGGACAAACCGAATTCACCCCTCCACTTT
J gene: TRBJ1-6
V gene: TRBV19
D gene: .
clone size: .